Shown below are 10 T cell receptor beta chains from a single sample sequenced in a study of shared clonotypes between healthy human individuals. TCRdb keeps only in-frame clones here, not all; method: immunoSEQ multiplex PCR. The table includes fewer than 2.5 million clones, 80% to 95% detected once. The specimen was naive CD4+ T cells from PBMCs. Stated subset: CD45RA+ positively selected. The receptor source for this set is a man younger than 35 in good health. Some clones in this sample may be carry-over from other donors' samples.

The J gene is TRBJ2-3, the V gene TRBV7-3; possible D gene TRBD1, 6 bases. Trimming removed 3 bases at V and 0 bases at J, with 10 bases between. CDR1 is SGHTA and CDR2 is FQGTGA in the germline V gene. This CDR3 is built from 15 residues. CDR3 in amino acids: CASSFDRTSTDTQYF. The CDR3 nucleotides read TGTGCCAGCAGCTTCGACAGGACCAGCACAGATACGCAGTATTTT.

This chain joins TRBV7-3 and TRBJ2-5, with 7 bases lining up with TRBD2. Germline V gene sequence: CDR1 SGHTA, CDR2 FQGTGA. V was clipped by 2 bases and J by 5 bases; unmatched bases: 5. This CDR3 is 14 amino acids long. The CDR3 here is CASSLLGAGETQYF. CDR3 nucleotides: TGTGCCAGCAGCTTACTTGGAGCGGGGGAGACCCAGTACTTC.

The V gene is TRBV9, the J gene TRBJ2-5; 8 positions agree with TRBD2. CDR1 and CDR2 (germline): SGDLS, YYNGEE. This CDR3 is 15 amino acids long. The V segment lost 4 bases and the J segment 5 bases; nucleotides outside the gene matches: 10. This chain's CDR3 is CASSKIAGLHETQYF. CDR3 coding DNA: TGTGCCAGCAGCAAAATAGCGGGACTTCATGAGACCCAGTACTTC.

The chain has TRBV5-1 and TRBJ2-3, with 12 nucleotides matching TRBD2. This CDR3 has 15 amino acids. Germline CDR1 is SGHRS and CDR2 is YFSETQ. J lost 4 bases, V lost 5 bases, and 5 bases had no gene match. CDR3 DNA: TGCGCCAGCAGAGCGACTAGCGGGAGTTCAGATACGCAGTATTTT. Translation gives CASRATSGSSDTQYF.

This rearrangement joins TRBV28 to TRBJ2-1; D possibly uses TRBD1 or TRBD2 (5 bases each). Germline loops: CDR1 MDHEN, CDR2 SYDVKM. The germline V and J ends were trimmed by 4 bases and 14 bases, with 15 bases remaining between them. The CDR3 has 12 amino acids. CDR3 DNA: TGTGCCAGCAGTTCAAACCCCCGGGGCAAGTTCTTC. The encoded protein is CASSSNPRGKFF.

The V and J genes are TRBV7-6 and TRBJ2-3; tentative D call: TRBD2 (5 bases). Per germline, CDR1 SGHVS and CDR2 FNYEAQ. CDR3 length equals 15 residues. V shed 1 base and J shed 1 base, with 9 bases lying between them. CDR3 sequence reads: CASSLGVGGTDTQYF. For the CDR3, the DNA is TGTGCCAGCAGCTTAGGGGTGGGAGGCACAGATACGCAGTATTTT.

The chain carries TRBV5-3 and TRBJ2-7; 8 positions agree with TRBD1. Being an ORF, TRBV5-3 has a function that is uncertain. V shed 1 base and J 2 bases; nucleotides not matched to a gene: 5. The length of the CDR3 is 15 residues. The CDR3 nucleotides read TGTGCCAGAAGCTTGACCAGGGGGCTCCCCTACGAGCAGTACTTC. Translation: CARSLTRGLPYEQYF.

The J gene is TRBJ2-5, the V gene TRBV4-1, with 8 nucleotides matching TRBD2. The J call may be incorrect, as the DNA end agrees better with TRBJ2-7. Germline values: CDR1 MGHRA, CDR2 YSYEKL. The length of the CDR3 is 16 residues. The CDR3 reads CASSHAAQREKGEQYF. In DNA form, the CDR3 reads TGCGCCAGCAGCCACGCCGCCCAGCGGGAGAAAGGCGAGCAGTACTTC.

The sample holds a few counts of this clone. V gene TRBV6-5 combines with J gene TRBJ1-1, with D hard to call. This CDR3 has 13 residues. Trimming took 6 bases from V and 0 from J, leaving 8 bases between them. Per germline, CDR1 MNHEY and CDR2 SVGAGI. The CDR3 region has the DNA TGTGCCAGCAGCAGACTACTGAACACTGAAGCTTTCTTT. Its protein product is CASSRLLNTEAFF.

V and J are TRBV11-3 and TRBJ2-1, with D possibly called TRBD1 or TRBD2 (5 bases each). This CDR3 spans 15 amino acids. Trimming removed 5 bases from V and 0 bases from J, with 11 bases in between. CDR1 and CDR2 from the germline V gene are SGHNT and YENEEA. The CDR3 region has the DNA TGTGCCAGCAGCCAGAGGGGAAGCTCCTACAATGAGCAGTTCTTC. Translated, it gives CASSQRGSSYNEQFF.